This TCR beta chain was captured by sequencing in a study of graft-versus-host responses after intestinal transplantation. Study summary: Each recipient received anti-thymocyte globulin induction, then tacrolimus and steroids for approximately 3 years.

Note on this clone: Its antigen is undetermined.

Trimming took 5 bases from V and 5 from J, leaving 16 bases between them. The CDR3 has 14 residues. Germline V gives CDR1 WNHNN, CDR2 SYGVQD (reference sequence). Post-transplantation marrow specimens were derived from the posterior iliac crest or an alternative site. Findings and caveats of the study: Marrow from the recipient contained GvH clones, some of which had appeared first in ileum or blood. Where graft-donor T cell macrochimerism was present, patients had high graft-versus-host to host-versus-graft clonal ratios in allografts.

Libraries were prepared by immunoSEQ multiplex PCR; TCRdb keeps only in-frame clonotypes and omits some of them. This table has roughly 69,000 clones, roughly 92% appearing once. V is TRBV10-1 and J is TRBJ2-7; the D gene is possibly TRBD2 (5 bases). This TCR came from a human patient who received an intestinal transplant, so some T cells may come from the graft donor. Sequencing was performed on bone marrow, taken almost 750 days after intestinal transplantation. CDR3 sequence reads: CASSTGSVGDEQYF. CDR3 coding DNA: TGCGCCAGCAGTACGGGATCCGTCGGGGACGAGCAGTACTTC.